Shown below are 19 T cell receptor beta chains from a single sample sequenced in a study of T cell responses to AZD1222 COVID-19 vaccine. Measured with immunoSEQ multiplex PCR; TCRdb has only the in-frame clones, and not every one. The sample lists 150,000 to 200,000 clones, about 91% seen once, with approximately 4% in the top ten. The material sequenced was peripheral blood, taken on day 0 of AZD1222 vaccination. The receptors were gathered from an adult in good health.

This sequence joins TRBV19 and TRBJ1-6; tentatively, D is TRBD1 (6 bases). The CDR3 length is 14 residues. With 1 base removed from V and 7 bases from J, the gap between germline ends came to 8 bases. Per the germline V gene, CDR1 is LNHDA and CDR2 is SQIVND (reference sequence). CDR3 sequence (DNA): TGTGCCAGTAGTATAGGGACAGTAAATTCACCCCTCCACTTT. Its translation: CASSIGTVNSPLHF.

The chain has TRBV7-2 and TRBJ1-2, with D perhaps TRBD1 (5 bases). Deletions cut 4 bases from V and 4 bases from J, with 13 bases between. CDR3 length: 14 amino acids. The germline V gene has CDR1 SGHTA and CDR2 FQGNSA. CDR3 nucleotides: TGTGCCAGCAGCTCCCCGGGACGGAGCTATGGCTACACCTTC. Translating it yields CASSSPGRSYGYTF.

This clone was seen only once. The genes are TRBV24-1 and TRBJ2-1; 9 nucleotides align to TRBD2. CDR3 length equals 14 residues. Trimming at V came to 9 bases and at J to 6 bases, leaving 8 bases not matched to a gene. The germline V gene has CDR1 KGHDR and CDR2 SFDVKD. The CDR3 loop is CATARLAGFNEQFF. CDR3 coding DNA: TGTGCCACCGCCAGGCTAGCGGGGTTCAATGAGCAGTTCTTC.

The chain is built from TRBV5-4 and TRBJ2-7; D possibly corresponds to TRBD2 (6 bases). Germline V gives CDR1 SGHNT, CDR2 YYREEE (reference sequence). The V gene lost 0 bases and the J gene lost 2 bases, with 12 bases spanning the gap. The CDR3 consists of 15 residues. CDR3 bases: TGTGCCAGCAGCTTGGCCGGAGGGAGCCCCTACGAGCAGTACTTC. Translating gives CASSLAGGSPYEQYF.

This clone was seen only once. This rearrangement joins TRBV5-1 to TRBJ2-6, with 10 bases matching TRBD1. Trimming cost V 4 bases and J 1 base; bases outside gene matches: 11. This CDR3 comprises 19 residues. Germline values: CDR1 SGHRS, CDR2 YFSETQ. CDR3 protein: CASSLRDRGLGSGANVLTF. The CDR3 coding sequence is TGCGCCAGCAGCCTCCGGGACAGGGGACTGGGATCTGGGGCCAACGTCCTGACTTTC.

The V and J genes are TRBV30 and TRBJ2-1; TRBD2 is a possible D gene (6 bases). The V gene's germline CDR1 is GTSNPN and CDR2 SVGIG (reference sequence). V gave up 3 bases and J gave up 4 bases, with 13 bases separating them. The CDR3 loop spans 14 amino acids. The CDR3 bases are TGTGCCTGGAGGAGGGCCGGGGGTTACAATGAGCAGTTCTTC. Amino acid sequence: CAWRRAGGYNEQFF.

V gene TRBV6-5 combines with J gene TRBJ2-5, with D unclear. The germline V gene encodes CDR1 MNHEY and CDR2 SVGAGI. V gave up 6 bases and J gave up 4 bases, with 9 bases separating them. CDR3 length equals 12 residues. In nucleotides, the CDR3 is TGTGCCAGCAGCTCTACTTCAGAGACCCAGTACTTC. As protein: CASSSTSETQYF.

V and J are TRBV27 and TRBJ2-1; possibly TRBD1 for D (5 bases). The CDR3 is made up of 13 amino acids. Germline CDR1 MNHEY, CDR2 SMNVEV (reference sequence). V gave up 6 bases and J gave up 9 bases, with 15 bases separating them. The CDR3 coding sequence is TGTGCCAGCAGAGCGACAGAGGCTTTTGAGCAGTTCTTC. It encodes CASRATEAFEQFF.

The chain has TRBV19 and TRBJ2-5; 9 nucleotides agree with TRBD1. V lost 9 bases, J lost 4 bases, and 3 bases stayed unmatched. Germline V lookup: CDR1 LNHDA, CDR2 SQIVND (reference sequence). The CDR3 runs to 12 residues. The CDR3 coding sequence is TGTGCCAGCGGACAGGGGAGAGAGACCCAGTACTTC. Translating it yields CASGQGRETQYF.

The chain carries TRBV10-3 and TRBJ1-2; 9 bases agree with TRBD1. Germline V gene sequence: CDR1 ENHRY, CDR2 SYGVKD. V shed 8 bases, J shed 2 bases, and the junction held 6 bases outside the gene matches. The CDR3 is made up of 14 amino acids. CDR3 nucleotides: TGTGCCATCTGGCATGGACAGGGGAACTATGGCTACACCTTC. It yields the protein CAIWHGQGNYGYTF.

The DNA for the CDR3 is TGTGCCAGCAGCTTAGCTGGGACTAGCGGGACCTCTAGCACAGATACGCAGTATTTT. Translation gives CASSLAGTSGTSSTDTQYF. The chain links TRBV7-6 to TRBJ2-3, with TRBD2 identical over 13 bases. Germline CDR1 is SGHVS and CDR2 is FNYEAQ. V was pared by 0 bases and J by 0 bases, with 6 bases of the junction left unmatched. The CDR3 consists of 19 residues. The entire variable domain, with the rest obtained from reference TRBV7-6 and TRBJ2-3, is as follows: GAGVSQSPRYKVTKRGQDVALRCDPISGHVSLYWYRQALGQGPEFLTYFNYEAQQDKSGLPNDRFSAERPEGSISTLTIQRTEQRDSAMYRCASSLAGTSGTSSTDTQYFGPGTRLTVL.

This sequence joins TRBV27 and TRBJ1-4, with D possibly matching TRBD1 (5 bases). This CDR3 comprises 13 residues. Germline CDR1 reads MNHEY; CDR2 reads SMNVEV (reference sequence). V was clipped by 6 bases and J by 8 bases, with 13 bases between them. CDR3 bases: TGTGCCAGCAGGGGGGGAGTATGGGAAAAACTGTTTTTT. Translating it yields CASRGGVWEKLFF.

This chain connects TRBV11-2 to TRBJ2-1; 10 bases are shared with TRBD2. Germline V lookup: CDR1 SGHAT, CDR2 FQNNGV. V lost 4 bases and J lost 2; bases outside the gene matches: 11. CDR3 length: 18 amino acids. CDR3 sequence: CASSYGLKREGPYNEQFF. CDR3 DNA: TGTGCCAGCAGCTACGGTCTTAAGCGGGAGGGCCCCTACAATGAGCAGTTCTTC. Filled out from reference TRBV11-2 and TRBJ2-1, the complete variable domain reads EAGVAQSPRYKIIEKRQSVAFWCNPISGHATLYWYQQILGQGPKLLIQFQNNGVVDDSQLPKDRFSAERLKGVDSTLKIQPAKLEDSAVYLCASSYGLKREGPYNEQFFGPGTRLTVL.

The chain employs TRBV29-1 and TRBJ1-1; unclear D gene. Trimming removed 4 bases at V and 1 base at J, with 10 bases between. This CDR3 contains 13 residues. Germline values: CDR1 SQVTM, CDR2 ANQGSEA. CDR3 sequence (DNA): TGCAGCGTTGTCCGTGGCCAGAACACTGAAGCTTTCTTT. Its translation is CSVVRGQNTEAFF.

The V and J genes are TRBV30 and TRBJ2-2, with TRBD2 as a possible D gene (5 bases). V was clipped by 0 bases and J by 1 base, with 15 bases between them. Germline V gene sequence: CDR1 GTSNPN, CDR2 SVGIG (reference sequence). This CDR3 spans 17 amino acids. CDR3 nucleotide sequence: TGTGCCTGGAGTGTAGAGGGCGGAAGTTTGAACACCGGGGAGCTGTTTTTT. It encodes CAWSVEGGSLNTGELFF.

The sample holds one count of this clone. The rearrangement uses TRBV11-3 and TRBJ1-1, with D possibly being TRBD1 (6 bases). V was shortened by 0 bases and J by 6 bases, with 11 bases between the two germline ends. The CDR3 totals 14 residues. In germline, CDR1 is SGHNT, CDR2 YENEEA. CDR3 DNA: TGTGCCAGCAGCTTAGACGAGGACAGTCCTGAAGCTTTCTTT. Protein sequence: CASSLDEDSPEAFF.

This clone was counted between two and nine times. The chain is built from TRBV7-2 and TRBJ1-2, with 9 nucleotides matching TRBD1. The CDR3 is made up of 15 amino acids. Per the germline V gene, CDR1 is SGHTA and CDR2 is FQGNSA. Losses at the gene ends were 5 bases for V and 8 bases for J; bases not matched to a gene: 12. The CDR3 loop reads CASSPSRTGGGGYTF. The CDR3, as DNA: TGTGCCAGCAGCCCTTCCCGTACAGGGGGCGGGGGCTACACCTTC.

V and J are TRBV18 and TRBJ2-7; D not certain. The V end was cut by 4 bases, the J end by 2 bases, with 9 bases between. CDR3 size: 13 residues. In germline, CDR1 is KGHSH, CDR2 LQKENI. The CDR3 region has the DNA TGTGCCAGCTCACGAAAGGACCCCTACGAGCAGTACTTC. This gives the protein CASSRKDPYEQYF.

The CDR3 bases are TGTGCCAGCAGTGTGGGGATCCACGGCTCTGGAAACACCATATATTTT. Translating gives CASSVGIHGSGNTIYF. The V gene is TRBV9, the J gene TRBJ1-3; D gene ambiguous. The V end was cut by 5 bases, the J end by 0 bases, with 15 bases between. This CDR3 contains 16 residues. Germline V gives CDR1 SGDLS, CDR2 YYNGEE.